The sequence of this TCR beta chain was determined in a study of T cell responses to AZD1222 COVID-19 vaccine. The study, taken as a whole, reports: Researchers report vaccine-associated CD4 TCRs spanning spike, with dominance at 160-218 and 743-854. Without day 14 samples, only post-peak T cell repertoires were studied. It was only a handful of AZD1222 recipients who were seropositive at baseline.

The CDR3 covers 14 residues. Per the germline V gene, CDR1 is MNHNY and CDR2 is SVGAGI (reference sequence). V gave up 8 bases and J gave up 7 bases, with 17 bases separating them. Remarks on this clone: The target antigen is unknown.

Using immunoSEQ multiplex PCR, the repertoire was profiled, and TCRdb retains in-frame clones only, with some absent. The sample lists roughly 140,000 clones; 88% were seen once. The chain joins TRBV6-6 to TRBJ1-4; D is perhaps TRBD1 (5 bases). This clonotype was sampled from an adult in good health. This sample comprised peripheral blood, obtained on day 0 of MenACWY control vaccination. The CDR3 DNA sequence: TGTGCCAGCTCCCTACAGCTGGGACCTGAAAAACTGTTTTTT. It encodes CASSLQLGPEKLFF.